This entry concerns a single T cell receptor beta chain. These data are taken from a study of somatic mutations in cytotoxic T cells in rheumatoid arthritis. This table comes from immunoSEQ multiplex PCR, and its TCRdb copy is limited to in-frame clones, with some not included. The data show 3,500 to 5,000 clones, over 85% seen once. Germline assignment: CDR1 MNHEY and CDR2 SMNVEV (reference sequence). Trimming took off 0 bases at V and 4 bases at J, with 10 bases between the two ends. The CDR3 contains 15 residues. This clonotype was sampled from a woman between 55 and 75 years old with rheumatoid arthritis. Sequenced: CD8+ T cells sorted from blood. The chain links TRBV27 to TRBJ2-1, with a weak D call TRBD1 (5 bases). CDR3 region: CASSLSVAGYNEQFF. CDR3 bases: TGTGCCAGCAGTTTATCAGTAGCAGGGTACAATGAGCAGTTCTTC.